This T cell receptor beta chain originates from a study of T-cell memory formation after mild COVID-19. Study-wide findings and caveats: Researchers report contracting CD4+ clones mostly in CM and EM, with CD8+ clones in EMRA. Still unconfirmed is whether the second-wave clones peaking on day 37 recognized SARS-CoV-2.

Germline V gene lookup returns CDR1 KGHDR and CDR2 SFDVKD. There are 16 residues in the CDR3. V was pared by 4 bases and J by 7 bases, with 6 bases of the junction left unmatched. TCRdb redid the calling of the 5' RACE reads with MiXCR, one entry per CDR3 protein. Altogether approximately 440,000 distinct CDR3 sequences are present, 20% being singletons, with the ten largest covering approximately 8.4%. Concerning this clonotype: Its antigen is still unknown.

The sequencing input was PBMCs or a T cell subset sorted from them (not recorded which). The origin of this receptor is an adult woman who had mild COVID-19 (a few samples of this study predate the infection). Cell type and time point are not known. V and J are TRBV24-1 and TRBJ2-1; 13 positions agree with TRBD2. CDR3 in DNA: TGTGCCACCAGTGACTCCGGACTAGCGGGAGCGAATGAGCAGTTCTTC. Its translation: CATSDSGLAGANEQFF.